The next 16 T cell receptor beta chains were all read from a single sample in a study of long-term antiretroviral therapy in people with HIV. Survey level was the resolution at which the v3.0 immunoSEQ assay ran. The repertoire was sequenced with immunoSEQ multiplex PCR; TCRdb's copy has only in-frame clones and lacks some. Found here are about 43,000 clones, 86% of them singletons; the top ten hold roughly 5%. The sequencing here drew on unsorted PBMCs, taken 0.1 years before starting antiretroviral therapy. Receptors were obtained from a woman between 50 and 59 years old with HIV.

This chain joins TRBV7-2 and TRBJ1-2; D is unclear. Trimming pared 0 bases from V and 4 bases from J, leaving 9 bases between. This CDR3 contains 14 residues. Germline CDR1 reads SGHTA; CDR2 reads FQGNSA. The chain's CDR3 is CASSLAMAAYGYTF. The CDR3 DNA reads TGTGCCAGCAGCTTAGCGATGGCAGCCTATGGCTACACCTTC.

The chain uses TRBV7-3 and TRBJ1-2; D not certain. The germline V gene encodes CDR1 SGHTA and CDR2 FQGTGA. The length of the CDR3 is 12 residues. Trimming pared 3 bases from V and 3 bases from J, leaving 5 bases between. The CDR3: CASSFGDYGYTF. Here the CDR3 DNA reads TGTGCCAGCAGCTTTGGGGACTATGGCTACACCTTC.

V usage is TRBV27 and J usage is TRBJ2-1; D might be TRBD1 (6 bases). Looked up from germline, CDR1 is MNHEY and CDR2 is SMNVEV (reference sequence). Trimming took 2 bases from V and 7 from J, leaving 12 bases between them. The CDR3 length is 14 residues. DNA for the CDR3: TGTGCCAGCAGTTTAACGGGCAGGGGTAATGAGCAGTTCTTC. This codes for CASSLTGRGNEQFF.

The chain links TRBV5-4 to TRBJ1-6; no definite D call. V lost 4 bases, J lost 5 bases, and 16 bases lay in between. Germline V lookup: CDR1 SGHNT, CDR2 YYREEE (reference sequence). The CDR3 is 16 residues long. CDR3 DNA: TGTGCCAGCAGCCCCCTGGGAGGAGGCCATAATTCACCCCTCCACTTT. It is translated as CASSPLGGGHNSPLHF.

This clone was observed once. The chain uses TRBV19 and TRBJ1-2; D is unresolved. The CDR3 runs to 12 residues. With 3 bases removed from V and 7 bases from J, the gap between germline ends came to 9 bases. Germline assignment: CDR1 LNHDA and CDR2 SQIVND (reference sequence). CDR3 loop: CASSMTTFGYTF. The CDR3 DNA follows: TGTGCCAGTAGTATGACAACCTTTGGCTACACCTTC. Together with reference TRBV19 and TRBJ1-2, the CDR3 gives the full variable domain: DGGITQSPKYLFRKEGQNVTLSCEQNLNHDAMYWYRQDPGQGLRLIYYSQIVNDFQKGDIAEGYSVSREKKESFPLTVTSAQKNPTAFYLCASSMTTFGYTFGSGTRLTVV.

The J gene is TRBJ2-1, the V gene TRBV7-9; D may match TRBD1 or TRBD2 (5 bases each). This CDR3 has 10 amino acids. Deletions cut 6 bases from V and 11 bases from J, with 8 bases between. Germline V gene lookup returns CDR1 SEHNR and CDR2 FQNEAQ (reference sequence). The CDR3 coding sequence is TGTGCCAGCAGGGGGACCCAGCAGTTCTTC. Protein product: CASRGTQQFF. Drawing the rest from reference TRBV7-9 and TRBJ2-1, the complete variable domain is DTGVSQNPRHKITKRGQNVTFRCDPISEHNRLYWYRQTLGQGPEFLTYFQNEAQLEKSRLLSDRFSAERPKGSFSTLEIQRTEQGDSAMYLCASRGTQQFFGPGTRLTVL.

The CDR3 coding sequence is TGTGCCAGCAGTGCCACAGGGGGCGCATCGTATGGCTACACCTTC. It specifies CASSATGGASYGYTF. The gene calls are TRBV6-5 and TRBJ1-2, with 9 nucleotides matching TRBD1. With V trimmed by 5 bases and J by 5 bases, 9 bases remained unmatched. CDR1 MNHEY and CDR2 SVGAGI come from the germline V gene. This CDR3 spans 15 amino acids.

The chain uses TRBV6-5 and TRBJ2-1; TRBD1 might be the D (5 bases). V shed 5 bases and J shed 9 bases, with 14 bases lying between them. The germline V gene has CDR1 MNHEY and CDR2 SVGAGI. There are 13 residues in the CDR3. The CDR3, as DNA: TGTGCCAGCAGTACCCCAGGGTCCGGTGAGCAGTTCTTC. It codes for CASSTPGSGEQFF.

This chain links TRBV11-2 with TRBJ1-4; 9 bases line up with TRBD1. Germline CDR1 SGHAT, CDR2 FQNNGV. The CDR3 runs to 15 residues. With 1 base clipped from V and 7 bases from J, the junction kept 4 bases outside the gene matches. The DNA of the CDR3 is TGTGCCAGCAGCTTAGGGGGACAGGGTGGTGAAAAACTGTTTTTT. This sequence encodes CASSLGGQGGEKLFF.

CDR3 bases: TGTGCCAGCAGTGATAAAACAGGGGGAGGCAGCAATCAGCCCCAGCATTTT. Translation: CASSDKTGGGSNQPQHF. The V gene is TRBV2, the J gene TRBJ1-5, with 8 bases matching TRBD1. The CDR3 sequence is 17 residues long. CDR1 and CDR2 from the germline V gene are SNHLY and FYNNEI. V was clipped by 3 bases and J by 1 base; unmatched bases: 8.

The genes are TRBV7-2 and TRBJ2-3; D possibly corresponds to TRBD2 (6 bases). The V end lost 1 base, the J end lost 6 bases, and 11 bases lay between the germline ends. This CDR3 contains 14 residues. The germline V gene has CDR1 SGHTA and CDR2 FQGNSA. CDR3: CASSLVRGRDTQYF. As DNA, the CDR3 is TGTGCCAGCAGCTTAGTAAGAGGGAGGGATACGCAGTATTTT.

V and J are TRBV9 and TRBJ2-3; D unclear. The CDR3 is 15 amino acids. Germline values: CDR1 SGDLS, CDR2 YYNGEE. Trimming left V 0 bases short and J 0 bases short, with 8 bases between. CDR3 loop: CASSVEYWSTDTQYF. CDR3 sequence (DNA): TGTGCCAGCAGCGTAGAATACTGGAGCACAGATACGCAGTATTTT.

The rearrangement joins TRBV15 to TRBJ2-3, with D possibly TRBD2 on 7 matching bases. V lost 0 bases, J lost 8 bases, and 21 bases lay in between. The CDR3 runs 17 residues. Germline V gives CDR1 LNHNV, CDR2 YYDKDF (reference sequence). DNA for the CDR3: TGTGCCACCAGCAGAGATCTCGTGGGGGCCACGGGGGGTACGCAGTATTTT. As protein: CATSRDLVGATGGTQYF.

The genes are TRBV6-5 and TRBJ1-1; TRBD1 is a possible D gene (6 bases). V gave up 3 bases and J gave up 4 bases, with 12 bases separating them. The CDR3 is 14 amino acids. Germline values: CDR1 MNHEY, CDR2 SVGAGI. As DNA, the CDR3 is TGTGCCAGCAGTTATTCTACAGGGATCACTGAAGCTTTCTTT. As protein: CASSYSTGITEAFF.

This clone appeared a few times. The chain's CDR3 is CASSLSGANVLTF. The DNA of the CDR3 is TGTGCCAGCAGTCTCAGTGGGGCCAACGTCCTGACTTTC. The J gene is TRBJ2-6, the V gene TRBV27, with D uncertain. The ends were cut back, 5 bases at V and 3 bases at J, with 5 bases in the middle. This CDR3 is built from 13 residues. The germline CDR1 and CDR2 sequences are MNHEY and SMNVEV (reference sequence).

CDR3 in amino acids: CASSLEGLGEQFF. CDR3 in DNA: TGTGCCAGCAGCTTGGAAGGGTTAGGTGAGCAGTTCTTC. This rearrangement joins TRBV5-8 to TRBJ2-1; D remains ambiguous. With 0 bases removed from V and 9 bases from J, the gap between germline ends came to 10 bases. The CDR3 has 13 residues. The germline V gene has CDR1 SGHTS and CDR2 YDEGEE.